The table lists the clone carrying this T cell receptor beta chain with a few counts. Its target is unknown. These data originate in a study of cytomegalovirus exposure and HLA in healthy donors. Study-level findings and limits: Later work found that TCR association rates differed between HLA loci; DRB1 had the most and HLA-C the fewest. Prior analysis indicated that the majority of TCR beta V segments exhibited productivity approximately 87% or approximately 30% of the time. The authors later found most CMV-associated TCR beta chains appeared HLA-restricted.

In the PCR, 60 Vbeta and 13 Jbeta primers were used. In the source study's methods: In a later analysis, the count reached some 73 million unique TCR beta chains, with roughly 9.9 million shared. Repertoires were generated with immunoSEQ multiplex PCR, while TCRdb's copy carries only in-frame clones and drops some. V and J calls and clone size follow that table, whereas D and trimming were derived from the DNA. The repertoire consists of a few hundred thousand clones, with about 66% occurring once and the leading ten covering over 2%. This receptor was identified in a female donor in good health and CMV-seronegative. The sample taken for sequencing was PBMCs.

CDR3 sequence: CASSVDGGGRYEQFF. CDR3 coding DNA: TGTGCCAGCAGCGTAGATGGTGGCGGGAGGTATGAGCAGTTCTTC. The V and J genes are TRBV9 and TRBJ2-1, with 8 bases matching TRBD2. Germline loops: CDR1 SGDLS, CDR2 YYNGEE. Losses at the gene ends were 0 bases for V and 8 bases for J; bases not matched to a gene: 7. The CDR3 covers 15 residues.